This is a list of T cell receptor beta chains from one sample in a study of OX40 agonist ivuxolimab in advanced cancers. Profiling relied on immunoSEQ multiplex PCR, and the TCRdb table lists in-frame clones only, not all of them. The repertoire consists of about 41,000 clones, with around 89% occurring once and the leading ten covering roughly 25%. Source: CD4+ or CD8+ T cells sorted from blood, taken in a trial of the OX40 agonist ivuxolimab. These receptors all come from an adult with an advanced solid tumor such as melanoma, head and neck, liver or kidney cancer. Both conserved end residues are part of each CDR3. D genes are given only for firm matches. Rows give clone size only sometimes, using once, few, many, or a class for an expanded clone.

size,length,D,J,V,DNA,CDR3
-,14,-,TRBJ2-7,TRBV2,TGTGCCAGCAGTGATTCAGGATCCCTCCACGAGCAGTACTTC,CASSDSGSLHEQYF
-,15,-,TRBJ1-5,TRBV5-6,TGTGCCAGCAGCTTGGGGGTTCAAAGCAATCAGCCCCAGCATTTT,CASSLGVQSNQPQHF
-,13,-,TRBJ1-1,TRBV13,TGTGCCAGCAGCTCAGGGATGAACACTGAAGCTTTCTTT,CASSSGMNTEAFF
few,13,-,TRBJ2-3,TRBV9,TGTGCCAGCAGCGTAGTTGAGACAGATACGCAGTATTTT,CASSVVETDTQYF
-,16,TRBD1,TRBJ2-5,TRBV27,TGTGCCAGCAGTTCCCTGGACAGGGAGTACCAAGAGACCCAGTACTTC,CASSSLDREYQETQYF
-,14,-,TRBJ1-1,TRBV28,TGTGCCAGCAGCCTCAAAGGGAGGGGCACTGAAGCTTTCTTT,CASSLKGRGTEAFF
-,19,-,TRBJ2-5,TRBV16,TGTGCCAGCAGCCAAGTAGTATTCCCGGGGACTCCCTTCCAAGAGACCCAGTACTTC,CASSQVVFPGTPFQETQYF
-,17,-,TRBJ1-5,TRBV19,TGTGCCAGTAGTTATTTGGGAAACAGGGTAAGCAATCAGCCCCAGCATTTT,CASSYLGNRVSNQPQHF
-,14,TRBD1,TRBJ2-3,TRBV28,TGTGCCAGCAGTTTAGACAGGGCCACAGATACGCAGTATTTT,CASSLDRATDTQYF
many,13,-,TRBJ2-7,TRBV7-8,TGTGCCAGCAGCTCGGACACGAGCTACGAGCAGTACTTC,CASSSDTSYEQYF
-,16,-,TRBJ2-1,TRBV9,TGTGCCAGCAGCGCTCCTGAGCGGTCTACCTACAATGAGCAGTTCTTC,CASSAPERSTYNEQFF